This TCR beta chain was recorded in a study of blood T cell repertoires in COVID-19. As for the study in general: Acute-phase and convalescent COVID-19 samples originated in the United States, Italy and Spain. The analysed material was cDNA or gDNA that came from T cells, B-cell-depleted T cells, or PBMCs.

In germline, CDR1 is MGHRA, CDR2 YSYEKL. CDR3 length: 19 amino acids. V was pared by 5 bases and J by 0 bases, with 10 bases of the junction left unmatched. Study processing details: Researchers report that nucleated cell counts were estimated from reference gene primer amplification. Sequencing used immunoSEQ multiplex PCR; TCRdb keeps in-frame clones, though not all of them. V and J calls and clone size come straight from that table; D and trimming were deduced from the DNA. The sample contains 210,000 or so clones, 80% to 85% of which appear only once. The chain joins TRBV4-1 to TRBJ2-7, with 16 bases lining up with TRBD2. This clonotype was sampled from a woman aged 50 to 65 with acute COVID-19. The sample comprised PBMCs or T cells enriched from blood (not recorded which). The chain's CDR3 is CASSTGLAGGLGTSYEQYF. The DNA of the CDR3 is TGCGCCAGCAGCACGGGACTAGCGGGGGGGCTTGGCACCTCCTACGAGCAGTACTTC.